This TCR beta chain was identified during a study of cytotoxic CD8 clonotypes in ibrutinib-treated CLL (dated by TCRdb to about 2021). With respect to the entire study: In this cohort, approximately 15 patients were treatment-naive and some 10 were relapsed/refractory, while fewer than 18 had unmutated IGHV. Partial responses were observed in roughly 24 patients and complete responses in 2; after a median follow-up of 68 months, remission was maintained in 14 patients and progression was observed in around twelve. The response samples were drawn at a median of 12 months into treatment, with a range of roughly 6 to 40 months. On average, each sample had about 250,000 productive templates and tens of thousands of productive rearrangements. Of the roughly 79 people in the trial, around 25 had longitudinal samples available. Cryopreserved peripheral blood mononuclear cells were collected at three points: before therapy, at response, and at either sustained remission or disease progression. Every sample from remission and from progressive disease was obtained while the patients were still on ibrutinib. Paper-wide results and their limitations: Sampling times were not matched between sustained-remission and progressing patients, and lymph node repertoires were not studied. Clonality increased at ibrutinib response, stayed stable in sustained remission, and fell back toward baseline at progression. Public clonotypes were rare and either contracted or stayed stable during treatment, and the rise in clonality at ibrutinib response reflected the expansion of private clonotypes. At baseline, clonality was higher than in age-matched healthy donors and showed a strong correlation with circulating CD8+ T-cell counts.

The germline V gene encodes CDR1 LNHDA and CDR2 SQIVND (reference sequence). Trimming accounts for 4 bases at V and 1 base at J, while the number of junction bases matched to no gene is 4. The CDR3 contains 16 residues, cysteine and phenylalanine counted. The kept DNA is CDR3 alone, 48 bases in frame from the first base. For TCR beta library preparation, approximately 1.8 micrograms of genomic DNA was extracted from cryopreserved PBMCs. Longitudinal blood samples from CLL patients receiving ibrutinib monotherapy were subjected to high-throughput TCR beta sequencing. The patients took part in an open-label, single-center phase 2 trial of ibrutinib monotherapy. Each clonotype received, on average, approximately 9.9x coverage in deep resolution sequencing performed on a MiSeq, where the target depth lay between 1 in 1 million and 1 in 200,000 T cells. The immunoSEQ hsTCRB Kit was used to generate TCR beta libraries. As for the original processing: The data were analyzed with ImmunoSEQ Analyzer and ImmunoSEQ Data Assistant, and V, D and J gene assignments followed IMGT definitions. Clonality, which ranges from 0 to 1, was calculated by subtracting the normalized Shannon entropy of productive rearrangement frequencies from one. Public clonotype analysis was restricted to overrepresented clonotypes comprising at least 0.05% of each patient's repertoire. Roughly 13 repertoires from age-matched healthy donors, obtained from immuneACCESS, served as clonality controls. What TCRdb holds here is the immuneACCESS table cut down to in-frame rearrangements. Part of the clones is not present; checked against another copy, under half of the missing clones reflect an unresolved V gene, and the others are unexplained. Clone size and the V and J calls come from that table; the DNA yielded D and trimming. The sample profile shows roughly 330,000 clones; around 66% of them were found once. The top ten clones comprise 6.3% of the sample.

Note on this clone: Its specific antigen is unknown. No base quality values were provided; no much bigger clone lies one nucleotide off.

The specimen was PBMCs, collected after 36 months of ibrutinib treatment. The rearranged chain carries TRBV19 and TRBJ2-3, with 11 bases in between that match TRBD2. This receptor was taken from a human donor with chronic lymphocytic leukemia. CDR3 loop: CASSTISGGGTDTQYF. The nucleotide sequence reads TGTGCCAGTAGTACGATTAGCGGGGGGGGCACAGATACGCAGTATTTT.